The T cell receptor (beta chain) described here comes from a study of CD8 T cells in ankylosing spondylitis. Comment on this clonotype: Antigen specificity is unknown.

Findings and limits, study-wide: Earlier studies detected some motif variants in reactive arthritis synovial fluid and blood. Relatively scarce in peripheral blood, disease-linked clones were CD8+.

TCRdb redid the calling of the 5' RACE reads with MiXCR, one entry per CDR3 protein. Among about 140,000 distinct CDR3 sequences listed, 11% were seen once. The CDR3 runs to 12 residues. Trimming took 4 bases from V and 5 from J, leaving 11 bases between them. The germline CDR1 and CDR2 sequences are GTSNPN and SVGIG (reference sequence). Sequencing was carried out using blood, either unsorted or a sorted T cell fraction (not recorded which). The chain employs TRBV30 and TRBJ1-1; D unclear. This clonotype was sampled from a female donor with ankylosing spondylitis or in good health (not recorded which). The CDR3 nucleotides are TGTGCCTGGAACCCGGGTAGAACTGAAGCTTTCTTT. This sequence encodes CAWNPGRTEAFF.